A selection of T cell receptor beta chains follows, all from one sample in a study of Ad26.COV2.S vaccination and SARS-CoV-2 variants. This table comes from immunoSEQ multiplex PCR, and its TCRdb copy is limited to in-frame clones, with some not included. The sample comprises more than 300,000 clones, 85% of which are singletons, and around 2% rests with the top ten. The specimen was peripheral blood, collected in a trial of Ad26.COV2.S vaccine versus placebo. These receptor sequences come from a person between 18 and 59 years old who received the Ad26.COV2.S COVID-19 vaccine or a placebo. The CDR3 runs from the conserved cysteine through the conserved F or W.

TRBV7-8	TRBJ2-2	CASSSSRGGNTGELFF
TRBV29-1	TRBJ2-1	CSVRTASPYYNEQFF
TRBV11-3	TRBJ2-7	CASSPIGRGFYEQYF
TRBV9	TRBJ2-5	CASSEWDNQETQYF
TRBV28	TRBJ2-4	CASSSTLGGDIQYF
TRBV19	TRBJ2-1	CASSRGTSGGYNEQFF
TRBV20-1	TRBJ1-2	CSASTQGQAF
TRBV29-1	TRBJ1-2	CSAGTGIGYTF
TRBV18	TRBJ1-3	CASSPPTRGAGNTIYF
TRBV28	TRBJ1-1	CASSPGTGDTEAFF
TRBV6-1	TRBJ1-1	CASSEFVGAMDTEAFF
TRBV5-1	TRBJ1-1	CASSLDGVGRGEAFF
TRBV27	TRBJ2-3	CASSRRGDTQYF
TRBV5-1	TRBJ2-1	CASSLGLAGPTGEQFF
TRBV2	TRBJ2-7	CASRDDLYEQYF
TRBV6-2/TRBV6-3	TRBJ2-7	CASSYRGSGGSYEQYF
TRBV9	TRBJ2-1	CASSVWTGLYNEQFF
TRBV7-2	TRBJ2-7	CASSLKRSPYEQYF
TRBV19	TRBJ1-1	CASSTDRGNTEAFF
TRBV28	TRBJ1-1	CASSLWGTGRLNTEAFF
TRBV5-4	TRBJ2-3	CASKGLAGAGTQYF
TRBV3-1/TRBV3-2	TRBJ2-1	CASSLRHSTGGNNEQFF
TRBV2	TRBJ2-7	CASSLGQGGSEQYF
TRBV6-5	TRBJ1-5	CASSYQQGAGQPQHF
TRBV7-3	TRBJ2-7	CASSLTGTSYEQYF
TRBV9	TRBJ1-5	CASSEGTVPNQPQHF
TRBV15	TRBJ2-5	CATSRDEFRAGDETQYF
TRBV10-2	TRBJ1-5	CASSEVSASNQPQHF
TRBV12-1	TRBJ1-6	CASSWGPNRGNNRGSGNNSPLHF
TRBV19	TRBJ2-1	CASSIALSSYNEQFF
TRBV4-1	TRBJ1-4	CASSHNEKLFF
TRBV28	TRBJ2-7	CASSFTGLLSYEQYF
TRBV6-5	TRBJ1-1	CASMPTGNTEAFF
TRBV5-1	TRBJ1-2	CASSLDLSHYGYTF
TRBV6-6	TRBJ1-2	CATHSGTGFGYTF
TRBV5-1	TRBJ1-4	CASSRRQGNEKLFF
TRBV9	TRBJ2-3	CASSVSPGGTSGSTDTQYF
TRBV7-2	TRBJ1-5	CASSLSSNRGVDF
TRBV28	TRBJ1-2	CASSSADSPLRGYTF
TRBV14	TRBJ2-2	CASSFQEGAGNTGELFF
TRBV2	TRBJ2-5	CASREYLTAGKETQYF
TRBV30	TRBJ1-2	CAWRQTGVFYGYTF
TRBV18	TRBJ2-2	CASSPPRGQGHGELFF
TRBV19	TRBJ1-5	CASSRDSSLSNQPQHF
TRBV11-2	TRBJ1-2	CASSSLQGRLNGYTF
TRBV1	TRBJ2-5	CTSSQSYREGPQETQYF
TRBV5-1	TRBJ1-1	CASSLEGRVNTEAFF
TRBV2	TRBJ2-7	CASSALPAGQAKQYF
TRBV27	TRBJ2-1	CASTDLAGSSYNEQFF
TRBV6-5	TRBJ2-5	CASMLRTGGRKTQYF
TRBV2	TRBJ2-5	CASDLNSGGGETQYF
TRBV5-6	TRBJ1-2	CASSRDRLYGYTF
TRBV7-3	TRBJ2-1	CASSLTLTDNEQFF
TRBV6-4	TRBJ2-1	CASSSSGRSYNEQFF